Described below is a single TCR beta chain sequence and its context. This sample was taken from a study of blood T cell repertoires in COVID-19. About the study: The United States, Italy and Spain were the sources of the acute and convalescent COVID-19 samples. The cDNA or gDNA used as material had been derived from T cells, B-cell-depleted T cells, or PBMCs.

Original data processing: Quantification of nucleated cells was approximated via reference gene primer amplification. Clones were sequenced by immunoSEQ multiplex PCR, and TCRdb holds only the in-frame ones, with some missing. That table gives V, J and clone size, and the DNA gave D and trimming. The sample shows 95,000 to 150,000 clones, about 86% of them seen only once. From germline, CDR1 is LNHDA and CDR2 SQIVND (reference sequence). V shed 6 bases and J 8 bases; nucleotides not matched to a gene: 6. The CDR3 extends over 13 amino acids. What was sequenced was peripheral blood. The V and J genes are TRBV19 and TRBJ1-1, with TRBD1 identical over 10 bases. The clonotype was recovered from a woman aged 45 to 65 with acute or convalescent COVID-19. The CDR3 is CASRLTGGGEAFF. As DNA, the CDR3 is TGTGCCAGTAGACTGACAGGGGGCGGGGAAGCTTTCTTT.